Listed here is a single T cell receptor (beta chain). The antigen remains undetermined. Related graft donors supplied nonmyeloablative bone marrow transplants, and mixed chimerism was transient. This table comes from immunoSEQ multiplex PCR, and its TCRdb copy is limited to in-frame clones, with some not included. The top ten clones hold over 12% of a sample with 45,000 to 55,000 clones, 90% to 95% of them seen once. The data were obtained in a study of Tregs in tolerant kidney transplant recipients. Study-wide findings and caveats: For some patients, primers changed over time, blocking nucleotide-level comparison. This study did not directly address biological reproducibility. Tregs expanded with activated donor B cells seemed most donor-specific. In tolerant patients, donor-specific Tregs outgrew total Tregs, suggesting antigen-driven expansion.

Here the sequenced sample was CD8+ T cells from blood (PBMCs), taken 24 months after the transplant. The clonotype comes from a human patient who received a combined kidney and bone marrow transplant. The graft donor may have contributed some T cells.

The CDR3 sequence: CASSLERGNYEQYF. CDR3 sequence (DNA): TGTGCCAGCAGCTTAGAGCGGGGGAACTACGAGCAGTACTTC. J is TRBJ2-7 and V is TRBV7-6, with 8 bases aligning to TRBD2. Germline V lookup: CDR1 SGHVS, CDR2 FNYEAQ. The CDR3 is 14 amino acids. V shed 1 base, J shed 3 bases, and the junction held 2 bases outside the gene matches.